The T cell receptor beta chain described here comes from a study of response to subunit inactivated influenza vaccine. General observations from the study: With each seasonal influenza vaccination, the authors suggested, few new T cells are recruited.

TCRdb reprocessed the RT-PCR reads with MiXCR, giving one entry per CDR3 protein. The repertoire includes hundreds of thousands of distinct CDR3 sequences, 15% to 19% of them detected once, and around a tenth sits in the top ten. About this clonotype itself: Its antigen is as yet unknown.

The V and J ends lost 3 bases and 0 bases, in that order; junction bases with no gene match: 6. Germline V CDR1 and CDR2: DFQATT, SNEGSKA (reference sequence). CDR3 size: 16 residues. The V call is TRBV20-1, the J call TRBJ2-3, with 10 bases identical to TRBD2. The clonotype originates from a man aged 45-65 years who received an inactivated influenza vaccine. The sequencing used PBMCs from blood, collected less than 13 days after vaccination. The CDR3 bases are TGCAGTGCTAGCCCTCCTAGCGGGGGTAGCACAGATACGCAGTATTTT. Translating gives CSASPPSGGSTDTQYF.